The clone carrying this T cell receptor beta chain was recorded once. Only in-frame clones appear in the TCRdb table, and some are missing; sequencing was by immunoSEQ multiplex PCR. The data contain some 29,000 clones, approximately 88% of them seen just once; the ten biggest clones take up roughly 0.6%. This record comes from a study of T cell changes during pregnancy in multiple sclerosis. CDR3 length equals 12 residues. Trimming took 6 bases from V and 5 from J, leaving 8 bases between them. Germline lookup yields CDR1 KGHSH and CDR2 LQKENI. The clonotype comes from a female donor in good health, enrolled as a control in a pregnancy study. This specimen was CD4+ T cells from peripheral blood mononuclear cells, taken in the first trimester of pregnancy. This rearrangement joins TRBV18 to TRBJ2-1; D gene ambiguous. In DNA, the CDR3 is TGTGCCAGCTCGCGAGGAGACAATGAGCAGTTCTTC. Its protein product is CASSRGDNEQFF.